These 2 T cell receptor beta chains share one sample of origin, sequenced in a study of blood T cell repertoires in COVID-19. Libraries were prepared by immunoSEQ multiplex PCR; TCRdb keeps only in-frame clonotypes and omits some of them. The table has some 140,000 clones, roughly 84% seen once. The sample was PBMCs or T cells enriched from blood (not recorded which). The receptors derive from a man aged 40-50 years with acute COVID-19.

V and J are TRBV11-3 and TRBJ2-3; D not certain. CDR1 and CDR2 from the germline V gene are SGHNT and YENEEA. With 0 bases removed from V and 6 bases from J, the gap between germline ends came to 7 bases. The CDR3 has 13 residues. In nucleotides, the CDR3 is TGTGCCAGCAGCTTAGATCCTGAGGATACGCAGTATTTT. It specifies CASSLDPEDTQYF.

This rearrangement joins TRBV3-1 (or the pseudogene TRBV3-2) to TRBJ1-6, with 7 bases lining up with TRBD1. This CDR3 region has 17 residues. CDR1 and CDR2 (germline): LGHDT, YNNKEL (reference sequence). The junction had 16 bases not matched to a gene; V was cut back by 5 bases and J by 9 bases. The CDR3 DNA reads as TGTGCCAGCAGCGCACGCTTCATGACAGGGAAAGGTTCACCCCTCCACTTT. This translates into CASSARFMTGKGSPLHF.